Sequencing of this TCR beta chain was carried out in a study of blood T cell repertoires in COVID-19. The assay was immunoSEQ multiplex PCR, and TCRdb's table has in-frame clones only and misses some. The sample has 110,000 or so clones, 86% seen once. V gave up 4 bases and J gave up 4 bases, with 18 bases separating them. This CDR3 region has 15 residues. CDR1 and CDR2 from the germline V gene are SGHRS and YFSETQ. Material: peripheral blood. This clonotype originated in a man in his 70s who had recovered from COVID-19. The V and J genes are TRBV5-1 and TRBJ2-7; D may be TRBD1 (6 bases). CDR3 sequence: CASSSGSGVSYEQYF. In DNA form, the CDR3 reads TGCGCCAGCAGCAGCGGCTCAGGGGTTAGTTACGAGCAGTACTTC.